The sequence of this TCR beta chain was determined in a study of blood T cell repertoires in COVID-19. Profiled with immunoSEQ multiplex PCR; TCRdb holds only in-frame clones, not every one. The sample contains about 160,000 clones, 70% to 85% of which appear only once. Germline-derived CDR1 and CDR2 are MNHEY and SVGAGI. Trimming left V 2 bases short and J 3 bases short, with 8 bases between. This CDR3 region has 14 residues. The V gene is TRBV6-5, the J gene TRBJ1-5; D is ambiguous. Material for sequencing was peripheral blood. This TCR derives from a woman in her thirties or forties with COVID-19, enrolled during active disease. CDR3 region: CASSYRGNNQPQHF. The CDR3 coding sequence is TGTGCCAGCAGTTACCGGGGTAACAATCAGCCCCAGCATTTT.